This entry lists 29 T cell receptor beta chains sequenced from one sample in a study of blood T cell repertoires in COVID-19. The table came from immunoSEQ multiplex PCR; TCRdb's copy has only in-frame clones and leaves some out. The table includes 90,000 to 120,000 clones, about 90% detected once. The sample taken for sequencing was peripheral blood. These receptors were obtained from a human donor in a cohort sampled during active COVID-19.

The rearrangement joins TRBV2 to TRBJ2-7, with D possibly being TRBD2 (5 bases). The ends were cut back, 6 bases at V and 1 base at J, with 7 bases in the middle. The CDR3 runs 12 residues. Per the germline V gene, CDR1 is SNHLY and CDR2 is FYNNEI. DNA for the CDR3: TGTGCCAGCAGAGAGGGATCCTACGAGCAGTACTTC. Protein product: CASREGSYEQYF.

This chain uses TRBV28 with TRBJ1-4; weak D call: TRBD1 (6 bases). The CDR3 has 15 residues. Deletions cut 6 bases from V and 0 bases from J, with 11 bases between. CDR1 and CDR2 from the germline V gene are MDHEN and SYDVKM. The CDR3 sequence: CASSPRGSTNEKLFF. CDR3 bases: TGTGCCAGCAGCCCCAGGGGATCAACTAATGAAAAACTGTTTTTT.

The chain carries TRBV6-1 and TRBJ2-2; TRBD2 aligns across 8 bases. This CDR3 has 19 residues. Germline V lookup: CDR1 MNHNS, CDR2 SASEGT. The V segment lost 4 bases and the J segment 5 bases; nucleotides outside the gene matches: 18. The CDR3 loop reads CASSGPGTRGFRTTGELFF. CDR3 in DNA: TGTGCCAGCAGTGGGCCCGGGACTAGAGGGTTCCGAACAACCGGGGAGCTGTTTTTT.

This chain links TRBV2 with TRBJ2-7; TRBD2 aligns across 11 bases. The CDR3 extends over 14 amino acids. V shed 4 bases, J shed 4 bases, and the junction held 3 bases outside the gene matches. Germline assignment: CDR1 SNHLY and CDR2 FYNNEI. CDR3 loop: CASSGTSGLYEQYF. The CDR3, as DNA: TGTGCCAGCAGTGGGACTAGCGGGTTATACGAGCAGTACTTC.

V gene TRBV19 combines with J gene TRBJ2-7; D possibly corresponds to TRBD2 (5 bases). Trimming pared 5 bases from V and 7 bases from J, leaving 21 bases between. The CDR3 covers 15 residues. Germline CDR1 and CDR2: LNHDA and SQIVND (reference sequence). The CDR3 region is CASSLTLGPSGEQYF. In DNA form, the CDR3 reads TGTGCCAGTAGTCTCACCTTGGGCCCGTCGGGAGAGCAGTACTTC. Together with reference TRBV19 and TRBJ2-7, the CDR3 gives the full variable domain: DGGITQSPKYLFRKEGQNVTLSCEQNLNHDAMYWYRQDPGQGLRLIYYSQIVNDFQKGDIAEGYSVSREKKESFPLTVTSAQKNPTAFYLCASSLTLGPSGEQYFGPGTRLTVT.

The V call is TRBV2, the J call TRBJ2-2, with D possibly being TRBD1 (5 bases). The ends were cut back, 2 bases at V and 7 bases at J, with 11 bases in the middle. Germline V gene data show CDR1 as SNHLY and CDR2 as FYNNEI. There are 14 residues in the CDR3. The CDR3 DNA is TGTGCCAGCAGTGAACAGGGTGTAGACGGGGAGCTGTTTTTT. Its protein product is CASSEQGVDGELFF.

The chain uses TRBV7-8 and TRBJ1-5; tentative D call: TRBD1 (6 bases). Germline-derived CDR1 and CDR2 are SGHVS and FQNEAQ. The CDR3 length is 17 residues. V shed 4 bases and J shed 4 bases, with 20 bases lying between them. The CDR3, as DNA: TGTGCCAGCAGCTCTCGTTGGGACACCGACCCTAATCAGCCCCAGCATTTT. Translation: CASSSRWDTDPNQPQHF.

The chain links TRBV18 to TRBJ2-1; TRBD2 aligns across 11 bases. CDR3 length: 15 residues. CDR1 and CDR2 (germline): KGHSH, LQKENI. V lost 3 bases to trimming and J lost 6 bases; unmatched junction nucleotides: 4. DNA for the CDR3: TGTGCCAGCTCACCCATAGCGGGAGGGCCCAATGAGCAGTTCTTC. It specifies CASSPIAGGPNEQFF.

The rearrangement joins TRBV15 to TRBJ2-7; 10 bases match TRBD2. Losses at the gene ends were 3 bases for V and 0 bases for J; bases not matched to a gene: 11. Germline V gene data show CDR1 as LNHNV and CDR2 as YYDKDF (reference sequence). The CDR3 length is 18 residues. CDR3 sequence (DNA): TGTGCCACCAGCAGGTCCCTAGCGGGGGAATGGAGCTCCTACGAGCAGTACTTC. Protein sequence: CATSRSLAGEWSSYEQYF.

The chain combines TRBV2 with TRBJ1-6; TRBD1 matches 7 bases. Trimming at V came to 5 bases and at J to 8 bases, leaving 6 bases not matched to a gene. The CDR3 is made up of 14 amino acids. Germline V CDR1 and CDR2: SNHLY, FYNNEI. CDR3: CASSRQGFDSPLHF. The DNA for the CDR3 is TGTGCCAGCAGTAGACAGGGTTTCGATTCACCCCTCCACTTT.

The V call is TRBV6-6, the J call TRBJ2-7, with a possible D match to TRBD1 (6 bases). CDR3 size: 13 residues. CDR1 is MNHNY, CDR2 SVGAGI, per germline (reference sequence). Trimming left V 8 bases short and J 4 bases short, with 15 bases between. Written as DNA, the CDR3 is TGTGCCAGCGGTAGGGACAACACTTACGAGCAGTACTTC. Translation: CASGRDNTYEQYF.

The rearrangement links TRBV30 to TRBJ1-4; D remains ambiguous. The CDR3 has 14 residues. Trimming shortened V by 5 bases and J by 0 bases, and 10 bases separated the two germline ends. Germline lookup yields CDR1 GTSNPN and CDR2 SVGIG (reference sequence). The CDR3 coding sequence is TGTGCCTGGGGTGGGTTAGCAACTAATGAAAAACTGTTTTTT. Its translation: CAWGGLATNEKLFF.

This sequence joins TRBV18 and TRBJ2-7; 9 bases align to TRBD1. The CDR3 consists of 15 residues. Trimming at V came to 3 bases and at J to 3 bases, leaving 6 bases not matched to a gene. In germline, CDR1 is KGHSH, CDR2 LQKENI. This chain's CDR3 is CASSPTGGEDYEQYF. The CDR3 DNA sequence: TGTGCCAGCTCACCTACAGGGGGCGAGGACTACGAGCAGTACTTC.

The chain joins TRBV4-2 to TRBJ1-5; TRBD1 matches at 7 bases. J lost 2 bases, V lost 4 bases, and 2 bases had no gene match. This CDR3 comprises 14 residues. Per germline, CDR1 LGHNA and CDR2 YNFKEQ. CDR3 residues: CASSLGQGNQPQHF. The DNA of the CDR3 is TGTGCCAGCAGCCTAGGACAGGGCAATCAGCCCCAGCATTTT.

The sample holds a few counts of this clone. The chain recombines TRBV10-3 with TRBJ1-5; 8 bases match TRBD1. V shed 7 bases and J 0 bases; nucleotides not matched to a gene: 8. This CDR3 contains 16 residues. The germline CDR1 and CDR2 sequences are ENHRY and SYGVKD. The CDR3: CAIKDDRGDSNQPQHF. CDR3 in DNA: TGTGCCATCAAAGACGACAGGGGCGATAGCAATCAGCCCCAGCATTTT.

This chain uses TRBV5-6 with TRBJ2-7; 12 nucleotides align to TRBD2. Germline CDR1 and CDR2: SGHDT and YYEEEE. Losses at the gene ends were 4 bases for V and 1 base for J; bases not matched to a gene: 3. The CDR3 covers 15 residues. The CDR3 spells CASSEGLAGSYEQYF. In DNA form, the CDR3 reads TGTGCCAGCAGCGAAGGACTAGCGGGATCCTACGAGCAGTACTTC.

The V gene is TRBV27, the J gene TRBJ1-2, with D uncertain. Trimming took off 6 bases at V and 6 bases at J, with 20 bases between the two ends. The germline CDR1 and CDR2 sequences are MNHEY and SMNVEV (reference sequence). The CDR3 loop spans 15 amino acids. The CDR3 reads CASSPSFTVIDGYTF. For the CDR3, the DNA is TGTGCCAGCAGCCCTTCTTTCACAGTAATTGATGGCTACACCTTC.

The chain uses TRBV7-9 and TRBJ1-1, with 7 bases that match TRBD1. The V gene end was trimmed by 4 bases and the J gene end by 5 bases; junction bases not matched to a gene: 1. Germline lookup yields CDR1 SEHNR and CDR2 FQNEAQ (reference sequence). The CDR3 spans 12 residues. The CDR3 sequence: CASSSTGTEAFF. The CDR3 DNA reads as TGTGCCAGCAGCTCGACAGGGACTGAAGCTTTCTTT.

The chain is built from TRBV7-8 and TRBJ2-2, with no clear D. CDR1 is SGHVS, CDR2 FQNEAQ, per germline. The CDR3 has 15 residues. V was shortened by 0 bases and J by 5 bases, with 10 bases between the two germline ends. CDR3 bases: TGTGCCAGCAGCTTAGCGCAGGAAACTACCGGGGAGCTGTTTTTT. Translation: CASSLAQETTGELFF.

CDR3 bases: TGCAGTGGAGGGGACAGTCGCACAGATACGCAGTATTTT. Translated, it gives CSGGDSRTDTQYF. J is TRBJ2-3 and V is TRBV29-1; D might be TRBD1 (7 bases). The CDR3 covers 13 residues. The germline V gene encodes CDR1 SQVTM and CDR2 ANQGSEA.

This chain links TRBV7-8 with TRBJ1-2; 10 bases agree with TRBD1. With 3 bases clipped from V and 0 bases from J, the junction kept 4 bases outside the gene matches. This CDR3 has 16 residues. Germline assignment: CDR1 SGHVS and CDR2 FQNEAQ. In DNA, the CDR3 is TGTGCCAGCAGCTTCCCCGGACAGGGGGCTAACTATGGCTACACCTTC. Residues: CASSFPGQGANYGYTF.

V and J are TRBV25-1 and TRBJ1-1, with a tentative D call TRBD1 (6 bases). Germline CDR1 is MGHDK and CDR2 is SYGVNS. Trimming left V 0 bases short and J 0 bases short, with 8 bases between. This CDR3 region has 15 residues. CDR3: CASSEYQGMNTEAFF. CDR3 nucleotides: TGTGCCAGCAGTGAATATCAGGGGATGAACACTGAAGCTTTCTTT.

The chain is built from TRBV15 and TRBJ2-1; 8 positions match TRBD2. J lost 7 bases, V lost 8 bases, and 22 bases had no gene match. The germline V gene has CDR1 LNHNV and CDR2 YYDKDF (reference sequence). The CDR3 totals 18 residues. CDR3 in amino acids: CATFRVGSGGHRTNEQFF. Here the CDR3 DNA reads TGTGCCACCTTCCGCGTAGGGAGCGGGGGCCACCGCACGAATGAGCAGTTCTTC.

This chain links TRBV10-3 with TRBJ1-1; tentative D call: TRBD1 (5 bases). This CDR3 contains 16 residues. V lost 6 bases to trimming and J lost 4 bases, with 21 bases between them. Germline V gives CDR1 ENHRY, CDR2 SYGVKD. CDR3 DNA sequence: TGTGCCATCAGCAAAACCCTGGTCAGGGAGGGCACTGAAGCTTTCTTT. As protein: CAISKTLVREGTEAFF.

The chain links TRBV6-5 to TRBJ1-1; 7 nucleotides line up with TRBD1. Germline values: CDR1 MNHEY, CDR2 SVGAGI. The CDR3 consists of 14 residues. The J segment lost 1 base and the V segment lost 2 bases, leaving 1 base of the junction unmatched. The CDR3 loop reads CASSYGDRNTEAFF. The CDR3 DNA reads as TGTGCCAGCAGTTACGGGGACAGGAACACTGAAGCTTTCTTT.

The DNA of the CDR3 is TGTGCCAGCAGTCCTTTACTAAGCCTTACAAACCAAGAGACCCAGTACTTC. Residues: CASSPLLSLTNQETQYF. This rearrangement joins TRBV27 to TRBJ2-5; D call uncertain. Germline loops: CDR1 MNHEY, CDR2 SMNVEV (reference sequence). The CDR3 totals 17 residues. Trimming left V 5 bases short and J 0 bases short, with 19 bases between.

This clone has more than one count but fewer than ten. The gene calls are TRBV9 and TRBJ2-1; the D is unclear. Trimming removed 0 bases from V and 9 bases from J, with 19 bases in between. The germline V gene encodes CDR1 SGDLS and CDR2 YYNGEE. The CDR3 totals 16 residues. The CDR3 region is CASSVGVARGSGEQFF. CDR3 bases: TGTGCCAGCAGCGTAGGTGTAGCTAGAGGTTCCGGTGAGCAGTTCTTC.

The chain combines TRBV11-2 with TRBJ2-3; 8 positions agree with TRBD2. The J segment lost 2 bases and the V segment lost 5 bases, leaving 15 bases of the junction unmatched. The CDR3 runs to 18 residues. Germline values: CDR1 SGHAT, CDR2 FQNNGV. The CDR3 region is CASSLRSVGGGSTDTQYF. The CDR3 DNA sequence: TGTGCCAGCAGCCTAAGGAGCGTCGGCGGGGGGTCCACAGATACGCAGTATTTT.

The rearrangement uses TRBV10-3 and TRBJ1-1; TRBD1 is a possible D gene (5 bases). The CDR3 covers 14 residues. V was clipped by 2 bases and J by 3 bases, with 10 bases between them. Germline assignment: CDR1 ENHRY and CDR2 SYGVKD. The chain's CDR3 is CAISEKGGDTEAFF. The DNA of the CDR3 is TGTGCCATCAGTGAGAAGGGAGGGGACACTGAAGCTTTCTTT.